The clone carrying this TCR beta chain has a count of ten or more. Time point of the sample: newly diagnosed GD, antithyroid drugs for less than 3 months. The TCR library was made from RNA extracted from PBMCs. An endocrinology department in Xi'an, China, recruited the patients. Building of the TCR beta libraries involved iRepertoire HTBI primers and Arm-PCR of CDR3 regions. TCRdb re-called the multiplex PCR reads with MiXCR, one entry per CDR3 protein. Of about 540,000 distinct CDR3 sequences detected, 13% appear once; the ten largest clones hold under 10%. CDR1 is MNHEY and CDR2 is SMNVEV in the germline V gene (reference sequence). This CDR3 is 15 amino acids long. The V end lost 8 bases, the J end lost 7 bases, and 21 bases lay between the germline ends. The data are from a study of regulatory T cells in long-lasting Graves disease. The same data also contributed to another study, on T cells in Graves' hyperthyroidism and ophthalmopathy. That publication notes: Investigators excluded patients with uncontrolled infection, other autoimmune disease, pregnancy or lactation.

V usage is TRBV27 and J usage is TRBJ2-1, with D unclear. This sample comprised peripheral blood mononuclear cells (PBMCs), obtained at new diagnosis, from a patient treated with antithyroid drugs. The source of this sequence is a man aged 25-40 years with Graves disease. The CDR3 spells CASGRSVPPVNEQFF. As DNA, the CDR3 is TGTGCCAGCGGCCGTTCTGTCCCCCCGGTGAATGAGCAGTTCTTC.